This T cell receptor (beta chain) was obtained from a study of blood T cell repertoires in COVID-19. The overall study: T cells, B-cell-depleted T cells, or PBMCs provided the cDNA or gDNA that served as material.

Germline V gene data show CDR1 as GTSNPN and CDR2 as SVGIG (reference sequence). With 3 bases removed from V and 8 bases from J, the gap between germline ends came to 17 bases. The CDR3 is 14 amino acids. Original data processing: Amplification of reference gene primers was used by the study to estimate nucleated cell counts. Sequenced by immunoSEQ multiplex PCR; TCRdb stores in-frame clones only, minus some. V and J calls and clone size come straight from that table; D and trimming were deduced from the DNA. The sample lists 50,000 or so clones, more than 75% occurring once. The chain employs TRBV30 and TRBJ2-1; TRBD2 might be the D (7 bases). Sample: peripheral blood. This receptor was identified in a man between 40 and 49 years old with active COVID-19. The CDR3, as DNA: TGTGCCTGGAGGGCCCGGGGGGCCGTCCATGAGCAGTTCTTC. Translated: CAWRARGAVHEQFF.